A selection of T cell receptor beta chains follows, all from one sample in a study of blood T cells in healthy people across ages. TCRdb fed the 5' RACE reads into MiXCR, producing one record per CDR3 protein. The sample lists about 780,000 distinct CDR3 sequences, roughly 46% occurring once. Sequenced material: blood. The receptors here all came from an elderly man in good health. Both conserved end residues are part of each CDR3. A D gene is named only where the DNA matches it firmly. Rows may omit the clone size; those that give it use once, few, many or a size class.

size,V,J,D,DNA,CDR3
.,TRBV3-1,TRBJ2-2,.,TGTGCCAGCAGCCCTCGGGACTTTTTGGACACCGGGGAGCTGTTTTTT,CASSPRDFLDTGELFF
.,TRBV10-3,TRBJ2-7,.,TGTGCCATCAGGACGGACAGTAACACCTACGAGCAGTACTTC,CAIRTDSNTYEQYF
.,TRBV20-1,TRBJ2-3,TRBD2,TGCAGTGCTAGAGTGGGTAGCGGGGGTTCAGATACGCAGTATTTT,CSARVGSGGSDTQYF
.,TRBV20-1,TRBJ2-7,.,TGCAGTGCACCCCCTGCGAGAGTCTACGAGCAGTACTTC,CSAPPARVYEQYF
.,TRBV20-1,TRBJ2-3,TRBD2,TGCAGTGCTAGCCCCCGCGGGGGTGCAGATACGCAGTATTTT,CSASPRGGADTQYF
.,TRBV7-2,TRBJ2-3,TRBD2,TGTGCCAGCAGCCGCCTCTCGACTAGCGTAACAGATACGCAGTATTTT,CASSRLSTSVTDTQYF
.,TRBV10-3,TRBJ1-4,TRBD1,TGTGCCATCAGGAACAGGGGTGGGGAAAAACTGTTTTTT,CAIRNRGGEKLFF
.,TRBV27,TRBJ2-7,.,TGTGCCAGCAAAGCGGTAGGGTACGAGCAGTACTTC,CASKAVGYEQYF
.,TRBV6-2/TRBV6-3,TRBJ2-7,TRBD2,TGTGCCAGCAGTGCCGGGACTAGCGGGAGGGTGCGATACGAGCAGTACTTC,CASSAGTSGRVRYEQYF
few,TRBV24-1,TRBJ2-2,.,TGTGCCACCAGTGATTACGCTACAGGGACCGGGGAGCTGTTTTTT,CATSDYATGTGELFF
.,TRBV27,TRBJ2-2,.,TGTGCCAGCAGTTTATCGGGAAACACCGGGGAGCTGTTTTTT,CASSLSGNTGELFF
.,TRBV7-2,TRBJ2-5,.,TGTGCCAGCAGCTTAGATGGGCAGGGCGACGATGAGCAGTACTTC,CASSLDGQGDDEQYF
few,TRBV5-1,TRBJ1-2,.,TGCGCCAGCAGCTTGGTCCCAGGATCTCCTCAGCACTATGGCTACACCTTC,CASSLVPGSPQHYGYTF
few,TRBV28,TRBJ2-3,TRBD2,TGTGCCAGCAGTACTAGCGGGAGTGCCACAGATACGCAGTATTTT,CASSTSGSATDTQYF
few,TRBV7-2,TRBJ1-5,.,TGTGCCAGCAGCTTAGATATTTATAGCAATCAGCCCCAGCATTTT,CASSLDIYSNQPQHF
.,TRBV7-3,TRBJ2-1,TRBD1,TGTGCCAGCAGCTCGAGCACAGGGGGTGAGCAGTTCTTC,CASSSSTGGEQFF
.,TRBV3-1,TRBJ2-5,TRBD1,TGTGCCAGCAGCCAGACAGGGTTGGAGACCCAGTACTTC,CASSQTGLETQYF
.,TRBV4-2,TRBJ2-7,.,TGTGCCAGCAGCCAAAATAGCGAGCCCACCTACGAGCAGTACTTC,CASSQNSEPTYEQYF
.,TRBV3-1,TRBJ2-5,.,TGTGCCAGCAGCCAAGGGGTTATCCAAGAGACCCAGTACTTC,CASSQGVIQETQYF
once,TRBV6-1,TRBJ1-2,.,TGTGCCAGCAGCGACTCAAACAGGGTTCGAGGCTACACCTTC,CASSDSNRVRGYTF
.,TRBV6-2/TRBV6-3,TRBJ2-7,TRBD2,TGTGCCAGCAGTCGGCGGGGGTCCCTATCCTACGAGCAGTACTTC,CASSRRGSLSYEQYF
few,TRBV18,TRBJ2-4,.,TGTGCCAGCTCACTTTGGTCTGCGGAGGCCCTAGCCAAAAACATTCAGTACTTC,CASSLWSAEALAKNIQYF
.,TRBV20-1,TRBJ1-1,.,TGCAGTGCTGTTTCGCTGTCTCCAGTGAACACTGAAGCTTTCTTT,CSAVSLSPVNTEAFF
.,TRBV9,TRBJ2-5,TRBD2,TGTGCCAGCAGCGTAGGGGGAGGACTAGCGGGATATGAGACCCAGTACTTC,CASSVGGGLAGYETQYF
few,TRBV4-3,TRBJ1-2,.,TGCGCCAGCAGCCAAGATAGGACGGGTGGGGGCTATGGCTACACCTTC,CASSQDRTGGGYGYTF
once,TRBV7-2,TRBJ2-1,.,TGTGCCAGCAGCTTAGTAGTGGGTGAGACCCAGTTCTTC,CASSLVVGETQFF
.,TRBV6-2/TRBV6-3,TRBJ2-1,.,TGTGCCTGCACCACCCCCTTGCCAGCCGTGGAACAGTTCTTC,CACTTPLPAVEQFF
.,TRBV20-1,TRBJ2-7,TRBD2,TGCAGTGCTAGAGATTCTACTAGCGGGTATACCAACGAGCAGTACTTC,CSARDSTSGYTNEQYF
.,TRBV12-3/TRBV12-4,TRBJ2-1,.,TGTGCCAGCAGTTTAATCCGGGGCTACAATGAGCAGTTCTTC,CASSLIRGYNEQFF
few,TRBV20-1,TRBJ2-7,.,TGCAGTGCACCGGTAACCGGGACTGTTGCCTACGAGCAGTACTTC,CSAPVTGTVAYEQYF
.,TRBV5-1,TRBJ2-7,.,TGCGCCAGCAGCCCGGAGGGGAGCCGCTCCTACGAGCAGTACTTC,CASSPEGSRSYEQYF
.,TRBV20-1,TRBJ2-7,.,TGCAGCGTATCAAACAGGGCCTCGGGGGGTTACGAGCAGTACTTC,CSVSNRASGGYEQYF
.,TRBV3-1,TRBJ2-6,.,TGTGCCAGCAGCCCGGCTTACTCTGGGGCCAACGTCCTGACTTTC,CASSPAYSGANVLTF
.,TRBV21-1,TRBJ2-1,.,TGTGCCAGCAGCAAAGAGACGGGAGGGCTCCGCAATGAGCAGTTCTTC,CASSKETGGLRNEQFF
.,TRBV29-1,TRBJ2-5,TRBD1,TGCAGCGGTCACAGGGGGAAGACCCAGTACTTC,CSGHRGKTQYF
.,TRBV20-1,TRBJ2-7,TRBD2,TGCAGTGCTAGGACAGCGGGGGGAAACTACGAGCAGTACTTC,CSARTAGGNYEQYF
.,TRBV29-1,TRBJ2-1,.,TGCAGCGCCGAACCCTACCTTGGGCGGGGAGGTGGGGGGAACTACAATGAGCAGTTCTTC,CSAEPYLGRGGGGNYNEQFF
many,TRBV20-1,TRBJ2-7,TRBD1,TGCAGTGCTGGAAGGGACAGGGGGCGGAACGAGCAGTACTTC,CSAGRDRGRNEQYF
few,TRBV7-8,TRBJ2-7,TRBD1,TGTGCCAGCAGCTTAGTGGTGACAGGGTTACTATCCTACGAGCAGTACTTC,CASSLVVTGLLSYEQYF
.,TRBV28,TRBJ2-7,TRBD1,TGTGCCAGCAGTCCAATAGGACAGGGGGAAATCTACGAGCAGTACTTC,CASSPIGQGEIYEQYF
.,TRBV29-1,TRBJ2-7,TRBD2,TGCAGCGTTGTGCTAGCGGGAGCGGCCTCATGGCAGTACTTC,CSVVLAGAASWQYF
.,TRBV3-1,TRBJ2-2,.,TGTGCCAGCAGCCAAGATCCAGGGGCTGTCGGCACCGGGGAGCTGTTTTTT,CASSQDPGAVGTGELFF
many,TRBV5-5,TRBJ2-5,.,TGTGCCAGCAGCTTGAGTCAGGGCGAAGAGACCCAGTACTTC,CASSLSQGEETQYF
many,TRBV28,TRBJ2-4,.,TGTGCCAGCAGTTTAAGGGGAAACATTCAGTACTTC,CASSLRGNIQYF
once,TRBV5-1,TRBJ1-1,TRBD1,TGCGCCAGCTCATCAGGACAGGATGGCCAGGCTTTCTTT,CASSSGQDGQAFF
.,TRBV7-6,TRBJ2-3,.,TGTGCCAGCAGCAACTTCGGCGGGTCAGATACGCAGTATTTT,CASSNFGGSDTQYF
.,TRBV28,TRBJ2-1,TRBD1,TGTGCCAGCCGACAGGGGGGTTACAATGAGCAGTTCTTC,CASRQGGYNEQFF
.,TRBV5-1,TRBJ2-3,TRBD2,TGCGCCAGCAGCGCGAGCGGGAGTGCCACAGATACGCAGTATTTT,CASSASGSATDTQYF
.,TRBV4-2,TRBJ1-5,TRBD1,TGTGCCAGCAGCCAAGATCCGACAGGGGGATTTTATGGCAATCAGCCCCAGCATTTT,CASSQDPTGGFYGNQPQHF
.,TRBV24-1,TRBJ2-1,TRBD2,TGTGCCACCAGTGATCCTGGCCGCCAGGAAGCGGGAGGGTCCTACAATGAGCAGTTCTTC,CATSDPGRQEAGGSYNEQFF
few,TRBV7-6,TRBJ2-7,.,TGTGCCAGCAGCTTAGCCCCGGGGTACGAGCAGTACTTC,CASSLAPGYEQYF
once,TRBV28,TRBJ2-7,TRBD2,TGTGCCAGCAGACCTCCACGAGCGGGACCTTCCTACGAGCAGTACTTC,CASRPPRAGPSYEQYF
few,TRBV20-1,TRBJ2-1,.,TGCAGTGCTAGAGACGGAAGCAGGAGCTCCTACAATGAGCAGTTCTTC,CSARDGSRSSYNEQFF
few,TRBV12-3/TRBV12-4,TRBJ2-7,TRBD2,TGTGCCAGCAGTACCCAGCGGGAGGTGGCCCACGAGCAGTACTTC,CASSTQREVAHEQYF
.,TRBV5-1,TRBJ2-7,.,TGCGCCAGCAGCTTGGGTGTGGGCGGTGTATCGGACGAGCAGTACTTC,CASSLGVGGVSDEQYF
once,TRBV6-5,TRBJ2-1,TRBD2,TGTGCCAGCAGTTACTCGCGGGAGGGCCTAAATGAGCAGTTCTTC,CASSYSREGLNEQFF
.,TRBV18,TRBJ1-1,TRBD1,TGTGCCCGCTCACCACCCGGCGCAGGGGGCTCGACTGAAGCTTTCTTT,CARSPPGAGGSTEAFF
once,TRBV20-1,TRBJ2-6,.,TGCAGTGCTCCCGCAAGGCCGGGTAACTCTGGGGCCAACGTCCTGACTTTC,CSAPARPGNSGANVLTF